This passage covers 9 T cell receptor beta chains from one sample sequenced in a study of OX40 agonist ivuxolimab in advanced cancers. Some clones are missing from TCRdb's copy, which holds only in-frame ones; the method was immunoSEQ multiplex PCR. This sample has some 14,000 clones, with roughly 87% found just once. Sequenced material: CD4+ or CD8+ T cells sorted from blood, taken in a trial of the OX40 agonist ivuxolimab. The receptors derive from an adult with an advanced solid tumor such as melanoma, head and neck, liver or kidney cancer.

This chain joins TRBV10-3 and TRBJ2-7, with 11 bases that match TRBD1. Germline V lookup: CDR1 ENHRY, CDR2 SYGVKD. The V and J ends lost 2 bases and 4 bases, in that order; junction bases with no gene match: 4. CDR3 length: 15 residues. The CDR3: CAISEPGQGEYEQYF. The CDR3 coding sequence is TGTGCCATCAGTGAGCCGGGACAGGGGGAGTACGAGCAGTACTTC.

The chain couples TRBV30 to TRBJ1-1, with D possibly matching TRBD1 (5 bases). Trimming took off 5 bases at V and 5 bases at J, with 9 bases between the two ends. From germline, CDR1 is GTSNPN and CDR2 SVGIG (reference sequence). CDR3 length: 11 amino acids. The CDR3 loop is CAWGDGTEAFF. The CDR3 coding sequence is TGTGCCTGGGGGGACGGTACTGAAGCTTTCTTT.

This clone occurred once. The chain combines TRBV6-6 with TRBJ1-2; TRBD1 is a possible D gene (5 bases). Germline V gene sequence: CDR1 MNHNY, CDR2 SVGAGI (reference sequence). Trimming left V 8 bases short and J 8 bases short, with 12 bases between. The CDR3 is made up of 11 amino acids. The CDR3 sequence: CASGTVVGYTF. DNA for the CDR3: TGTGCCAGCGGGACGGTCGTGGGCTACACCTTC.

The chain has TRBV15 and TRBJ1-1; D remains ambiguous. Per germline, CDR1 LNHNV and CDR2 YYDKDF (reference sequence). Trimming left V 5 bases short and J 1 base short, with 11 bases between. The CDR3 spans 14 residues. The DNA of the CDR3 is TGTGCCACCAGCGCAACCAGAGAGAACACTGAAGCTTTCTTT. Encoded protein: CATSATRENTEAFF.

The genes are TRBV2 and TRBJ1-1; D is possibly TRBD1 (6 bases). The CDR3 runs 16 residues. Germline loops: CDR1 SNHLY, CDR2 FYNNEI. V lost 6 bases and J 7 bases, leaving 24 bases between the germline ends. The CDR3 nucleotides are TGTGCCAGCAGACCACCGGGGGCCTTTTTGTATGTTGAAGCTTTCTTT. Translated: CASRPPGAFLYVEAFF.

This CDR3 is CASSEGGSYGYTF. For the CDR3, the DNA is TGTGCCAGCAGTGAAGGGGGCAGCTATGGCTACACCTTC. The rearrangement links TRBV25-1 to TRBJ1-2; D is possibly TRBD1 (6 bases). V lost 2 bases and J lost 4, with 8 bases in between. The CDR3 totals 13 residues. Germline V gene sequence: CDR1 MGHDK, CDR2 SYGVNS.

This sequence joins TRBV18 and TRBJ2-2; 9 nucleotides line up with TRBD2. CDR1 is KGHSH and CDR2 is LQKENI in the germline V gene. The CDR3 is made up of 24 amino acids. V lost 5 bases and J lost 4; bases outside the gene matches: 32. The CDR3 bases are TGTGCCAGCTCATCGACGGCCCCGACTTTTTTTAGCGGGAGCGGACTACGGGGCACCGGGGAGCTGTTTTTT. It encodes CASSSTAPTFFSGSGLRGTGELFF.

The CDR3 DNA sequence: TGCGCCAGCAGCCAACTTGGGGCAAAGAACACTGAAGCTTTCTTT. This gives the protein CASSQLGAKNTEAFF. The chain is built from TRBV4-3 and TRBJ1-1, with D tentatively TRBD1 (5 bases). The V end lost 2 bases, the J end lost 1 base, and 11 bases lay between the germline ends. Germline V gene lookup returns CDR1 LGHNA and CDR2 YSLEER. The CDR3 runs 15 residues.

The CDR3 protein is CASSIELVPGGETQYF. DNA of the CDR3: TGTGCCAGTAGTATAGAACTGGTCCCCGGGGGGGAGACCCAGTACTTC. The rearrangement joins TRBV19 to TRBJ2-5, with 7 bases aligning to TRBD2. Germline V gene lookup returns CDR1 LNHDA and CDR2 SQIVND (reference sequence). The CDR3 consists of 16 residues. The V gene end was trimmed by 0 bases and the J gene end by 5 bases; junction bases not matched to a gene: 9.